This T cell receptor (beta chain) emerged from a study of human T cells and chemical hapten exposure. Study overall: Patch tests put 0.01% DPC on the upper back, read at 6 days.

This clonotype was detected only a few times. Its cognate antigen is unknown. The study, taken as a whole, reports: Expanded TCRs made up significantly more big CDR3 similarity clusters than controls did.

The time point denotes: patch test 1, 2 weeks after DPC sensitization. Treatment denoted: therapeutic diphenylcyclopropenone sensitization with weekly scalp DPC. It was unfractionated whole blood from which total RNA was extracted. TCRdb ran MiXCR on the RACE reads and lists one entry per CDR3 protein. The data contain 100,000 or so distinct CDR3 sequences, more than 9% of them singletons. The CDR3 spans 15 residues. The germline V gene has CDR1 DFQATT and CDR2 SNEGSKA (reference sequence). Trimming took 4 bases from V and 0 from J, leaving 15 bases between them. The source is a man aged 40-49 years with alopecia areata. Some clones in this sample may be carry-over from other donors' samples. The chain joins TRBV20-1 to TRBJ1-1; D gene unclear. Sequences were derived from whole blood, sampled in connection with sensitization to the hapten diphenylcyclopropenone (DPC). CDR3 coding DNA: TGCAGTGCTATCCGGCTCATGACGCTGAACACTGAAGCTTTCTTT. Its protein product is CSAIRLMTLNTEAFF.